Sequencing of this TCR beta chain was carried out in a study of blood T cell repertoires in COVID-19. Study information: The cDNA or gDNA used as material had been derived from T cells, B-cell-depleted T cells, or PBMCs.

The V end was cut by 6 bases, the J end by 3 bases, with 12 bases between. Germline V CDR1 and CDR2: MNHEY, SMNVEV (reference sequence). This CDR3 comprises 14 residues. Profiling relied on immunoSEQ multiplex PCR, and the TCRdb table lists in-frame clones only, not all of them. The table has 140,000 to 150,000 clones, roughly 90% seen once. Membership in each cohort depended on participant-reported clinical history. This rearrangement joins TRBV27 to TRBJ2-1, with D possibly being TRBD1 (5 bases). The sequence was obtained from a woman aged 25 to 45 with acute COVID-19. The specimen was PBMCs or T cells enriched from blood (not recorded which). CDR3 in DNA: TGTGCCAGCAGCCTCAGGGCAATCTACAATGAGCAGTTCTTC. Encoded protein: CASSLRAIYNEQFF.